A single sample is the source of the 11 T cell receptor beta chains below, sequenced in a study of blood T cell repertoires in COVID-19. Sequencing used immunoSEQ multiplex PCR; TCRdb keeps in-frame clones, though not all of them. The repertoire holds approximately 220,000 clones, with around four fifths as singletons. The specimen was PBMCs or T cells enriched from blood (not recorded which). The origin of the receptors is a woman aged 40 to 50 who had been exposed to COVID-19.

With regard to this clone: One junction end does not reproduce the germline sequence, and a read error may be involved. The V gene is TRBV12-5, the J gene TRBJ2-2; 7 nucleotides align to TRBD1. This CDR3 has 13 amino acids. Germline V gives CDR1 LGHNT, CDR2 FRNRAP. The CDR3 loop is CASGLDGAGGLFF. DNA of the CDR3: TGTGCTAGTGGTTTGGATGGGGCAGGGGGGCTGTTTTTT.

This sequence joins TRBV4-3 and TRBJ2-7; D is undetermined. CDR1 is LGHNA, CDR2 YSLEER, per germline. This CDR3 region has 15 residues. The V gene lost 0 bases and the J gene lost 2 bases, with 11 bases spanning the gap. The CDR3 region has the DNA TGCGCCAGCAGCCAAGATCTGTCGGGTACCTACGAGCAGTACTTC. Its translation: CASSQDLSGTYEQYF.

This clone was observed a few times. The J gene is TRBJ2-1, the V gene TRBV7-2, with 10 positions matching TRBD2. The CDR3 totals 13 residues. Germline V gene sequence: CDR1 SGHTA, CDR2 FQGNSA. V gave up 4 bases and J gave up 9 bases; unmatched junction bases: 3. CDR3 in amino acids: CASSYSGGTEQFF. The CDR3, as DNA: TGTGCCAGCAGCTATAGCGGGGGGACTGAGCAGTTCTTC.

The chain has TRBV6-5 and TRBJ1-6; D uncertain. V was clipped by 0 bases and J by 9 bases, with 6 bases between them. The CDR3 length is 13 residues. Looked up from germline, CDR1 is MNHEY and CDR2 is SVGAGI. CDR3 DNA: TGTGCCAGCAGTTACTCGGAGGGTTCACCCCTCCACTTT. Translation gives CASSYSEGSPLHF.

The chain employs TRBV28 and TRBJ2-4; D might be TRBD1 (5 bases). Germline V gene sequence: CDR1 MDHEN, CDR2 SYDVKM. The V gene lost 5 bases and the J gene lost 6 bases, with 17 bases spanning the gap. The CDR3 is 15 residues long. CDR3 sequence: CASSAALGRGNIQYF. Written as DNA, the CDR3 is TGTGCCAGCAGTGCCGCGTTGGGGCGCGGAAACATTCAGTACTTC.

The genes are TRBV6-6 and TRBJ1-1, with D possibly TRBD1 on 5 matching bases. CDR1 and CDR2 (germline): MNHNY, SVGAGI (reference sequence). The CDR3 length is 16 residues. V was cut by 5 bases and J by 0 bases, with 16 bases left in between. The CDR3 DNA follows: TGTGCCAGCAGTAATCGTCCGCGGACACTGAACACTGAAGCTTTCTTT. Its protein product is CASSNRPRTLNTEAFF.

This clone occurred once. The genes are TRBV5-1 and TRBJ2-1; 10 nucleotides match TRBD2. CDR3 length: 13 residues. Trimming at V came to 6 bases and at J to 7 bases, leaving 4 bases not matched to a gene. Germline V gives CDR1 SGHRS, CDR2 YFSETQ. As DNA, the CDR3 is TGCGCCAGCACTAGCGGGGGACTAAATGAGCAGTTCTTC. Residues: CASTSGGLNEQFF.

V is TRBV11-2 and J is TRBJ1-2; tentative D call: TRBD1 (5 bases). The CDR3 length is 15 residues. V lost 1 base to trimming and J lost 2 bases, with 11 bases between them. CDR1 is SGHAT and CDR2 is FQNNGV in the germline V gene. CDR3 DNA: TGTGCCAGCAGCTTAGTGGGGGGAGGAAACTATGGCTACACCTTC. Translated, it gives CASSLVGGGNYGYTF.

The chain joins TRBV5-1 to TRBJ1-2, with D possibly matching TRBD1 (6 bases). In germline, CDR1 is SGHRS, CDR2 YFSETQ. The CDR3 is 15 amino acids. V was pared by 4 bases and J by 4 bases, with 17 bases between. Here the CDR3 reads CASSPRPDSPYGYTF. CDR3 in DNA: TGCGCCAGCAGCCCGAGACCGGACAGCCCCTATGGCTACACCTTC.

The chain carries TRBV28 and TRBJ2-7; no firm D call. This CDR3 contains 13 residues. Trimming removed 5 bases at V and 0 bases at J, with 8 bases between. Germline CDR1 MDHEN, CDR2 SYDVKM. This CDR3 is CASSEAPSYEQYF. In DNA form, the CDR3 reads TGTGCCAGCAGTGAGGCACCCTCCTACGAGCAGTACTTC.

J is TRBJ2-3 and V is TRBV3-1 (or the pseudogene TRBV3-2), with 7 bases lining up with TRBD1. Germline trimming cut 6 bases from V and 3 bases from J; bases unmatched to any gene: 3. Germline CDR1 reads LGHDT; CDR2 reads YNNKEL (reference sequence). This CDR3 has 13 amino acids. As DNA, the CDR3 is TGTGCCAGCAGGGGGACAGTAACAGATACGCAGTATTTT. The encoded protein is CASRGTVTDTQYF.